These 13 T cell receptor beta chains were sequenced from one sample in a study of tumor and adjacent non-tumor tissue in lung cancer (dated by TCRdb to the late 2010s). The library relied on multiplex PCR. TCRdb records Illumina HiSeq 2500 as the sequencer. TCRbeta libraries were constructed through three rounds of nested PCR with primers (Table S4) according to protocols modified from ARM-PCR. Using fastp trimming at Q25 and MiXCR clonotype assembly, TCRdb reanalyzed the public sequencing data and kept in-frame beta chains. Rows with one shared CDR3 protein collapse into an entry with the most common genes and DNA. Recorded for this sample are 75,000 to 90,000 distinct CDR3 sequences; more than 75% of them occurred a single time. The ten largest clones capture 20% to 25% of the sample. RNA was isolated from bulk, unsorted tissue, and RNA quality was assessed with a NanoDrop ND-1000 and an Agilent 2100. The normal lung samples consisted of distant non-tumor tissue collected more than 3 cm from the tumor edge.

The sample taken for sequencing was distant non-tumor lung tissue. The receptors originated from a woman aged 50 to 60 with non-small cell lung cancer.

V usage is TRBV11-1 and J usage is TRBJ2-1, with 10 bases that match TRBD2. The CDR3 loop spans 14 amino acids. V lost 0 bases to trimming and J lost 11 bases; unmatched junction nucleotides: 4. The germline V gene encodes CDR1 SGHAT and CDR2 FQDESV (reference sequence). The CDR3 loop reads CASSLAASGSQQFF. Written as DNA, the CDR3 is TGTGCCAGCAGCTTAGCGGCTAGCGGGAGTCAGCAGTTCTTC.

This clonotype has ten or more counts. The CDR3 nucleotides read TGCGCCAGCTCCACCCCGGGACAGCCACACTACGAGCAGTACTTC. Its translation: CASSTPGQPHYEQYF. The V call is TRBV5-1, the J call TRBJ2-7; 7 bases fit TRBD1. The CDR3 contains 15 residues. The germline V gene has CDR1 SGHRS and CDR2 YFSETQ. The trim removed 7 bases at V and 3 bases at J, leaving 13 bases unmatched.

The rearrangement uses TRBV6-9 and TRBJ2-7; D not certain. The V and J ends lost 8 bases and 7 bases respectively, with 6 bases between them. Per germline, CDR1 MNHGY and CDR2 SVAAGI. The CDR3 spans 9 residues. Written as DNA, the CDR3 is TGTGCCAGCTGGTATGAGCAGTACTTC. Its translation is CASWYEQYF.

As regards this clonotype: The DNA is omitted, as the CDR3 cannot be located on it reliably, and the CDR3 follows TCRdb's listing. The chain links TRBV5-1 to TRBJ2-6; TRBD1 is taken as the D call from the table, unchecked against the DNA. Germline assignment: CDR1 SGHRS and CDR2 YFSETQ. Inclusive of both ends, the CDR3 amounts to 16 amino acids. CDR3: CASRRDVGSGANVLSF.

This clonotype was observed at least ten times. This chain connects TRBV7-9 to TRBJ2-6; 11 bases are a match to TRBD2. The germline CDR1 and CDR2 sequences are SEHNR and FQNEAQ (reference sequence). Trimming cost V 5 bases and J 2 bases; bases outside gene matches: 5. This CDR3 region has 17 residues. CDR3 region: CASSTPTSGTGANVLTF. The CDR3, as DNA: TGTGCCAGCAGCACGCCGACTAGCGGGACTGGGGCCAACGTCCTGACTTTC.

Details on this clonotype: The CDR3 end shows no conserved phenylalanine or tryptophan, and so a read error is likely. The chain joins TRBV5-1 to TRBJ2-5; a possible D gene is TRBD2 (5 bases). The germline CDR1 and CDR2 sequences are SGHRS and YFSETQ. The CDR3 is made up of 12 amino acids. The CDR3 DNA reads TGTGCCAGCGGCTTGATACGAGAGACCCAGTACTCC. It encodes CASGLIRETQYS.

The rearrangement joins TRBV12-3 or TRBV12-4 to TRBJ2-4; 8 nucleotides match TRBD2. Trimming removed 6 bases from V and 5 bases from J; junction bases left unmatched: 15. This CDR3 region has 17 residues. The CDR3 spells CASSPYGGVIAQNIQYF. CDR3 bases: TGTGCCAGCAGCCCATACGGGGGGGTGATTGCCCAAAACATTCAGTACTTC.

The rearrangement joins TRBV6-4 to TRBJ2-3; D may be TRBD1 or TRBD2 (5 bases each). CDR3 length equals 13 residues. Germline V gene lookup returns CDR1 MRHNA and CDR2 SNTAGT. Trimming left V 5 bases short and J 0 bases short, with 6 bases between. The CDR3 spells CASSWDSTDTQYF. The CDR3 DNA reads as TGTGCCAGCAGTTGGGACAGCACAGATACGCAGTATTTT.

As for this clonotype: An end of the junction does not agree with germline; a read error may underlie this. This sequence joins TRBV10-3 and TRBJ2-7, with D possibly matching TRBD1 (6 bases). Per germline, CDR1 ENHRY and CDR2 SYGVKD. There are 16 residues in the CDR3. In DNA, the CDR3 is TGTGCAATCAGCGATGGGGGCGCGGAGTACTCCTACGAGCAGTACTTC. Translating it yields CAISDGGAEYSYEQYF.

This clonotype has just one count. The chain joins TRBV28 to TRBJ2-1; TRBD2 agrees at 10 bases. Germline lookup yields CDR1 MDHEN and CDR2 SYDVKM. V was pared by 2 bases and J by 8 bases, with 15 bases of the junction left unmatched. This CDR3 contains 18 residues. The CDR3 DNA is TGTGCCAGCAGTTTACGGCTAGCGGGAGATGGGGCGTACGATGAGCAGTTCTTC. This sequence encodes CASSLRLAGDGAYDEQFF.

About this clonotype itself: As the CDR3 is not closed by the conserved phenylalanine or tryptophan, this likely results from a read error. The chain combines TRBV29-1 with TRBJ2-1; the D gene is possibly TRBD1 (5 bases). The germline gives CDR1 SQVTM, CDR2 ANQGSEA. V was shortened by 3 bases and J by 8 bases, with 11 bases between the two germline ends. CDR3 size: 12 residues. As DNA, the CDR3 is TGCAGCGTTGAGCGTGGGGCGGATGAGCAGTTCTAC. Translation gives CSVERGADEQFY.

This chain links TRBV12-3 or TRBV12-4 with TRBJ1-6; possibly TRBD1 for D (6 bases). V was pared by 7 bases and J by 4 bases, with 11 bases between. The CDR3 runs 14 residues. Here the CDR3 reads CASNSRGYNSPLHF. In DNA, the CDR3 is TGTGCCAGCAATTCTAGGGGGTATAATTCACCCCTCCACTTT.

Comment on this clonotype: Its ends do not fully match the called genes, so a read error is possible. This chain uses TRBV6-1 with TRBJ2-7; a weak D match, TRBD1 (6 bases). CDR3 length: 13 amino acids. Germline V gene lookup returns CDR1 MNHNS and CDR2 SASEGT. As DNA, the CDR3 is TGTGCCAGCAGAGTACGAACAGGGTACGAGCAGTATTTC. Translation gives CASRVRTGYEQYF.